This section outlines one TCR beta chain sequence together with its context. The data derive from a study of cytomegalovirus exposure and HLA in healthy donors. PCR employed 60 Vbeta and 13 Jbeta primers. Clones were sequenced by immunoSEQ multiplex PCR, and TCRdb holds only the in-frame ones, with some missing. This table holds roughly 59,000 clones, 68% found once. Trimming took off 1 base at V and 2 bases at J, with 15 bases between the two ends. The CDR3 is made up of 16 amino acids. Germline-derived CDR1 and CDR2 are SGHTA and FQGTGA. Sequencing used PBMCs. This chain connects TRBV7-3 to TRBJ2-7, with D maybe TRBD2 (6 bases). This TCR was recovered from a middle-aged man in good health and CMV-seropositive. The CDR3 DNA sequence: TGTGCCAGCAGCTTAAATCCGAGGGACTTTACCTACGAGCAGTACTTC. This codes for CASSLNPRDFTYEQYF.